This TCR beta chain originates from a study of response to subunit inactivated influenza vaccine. V was clipped by 1 base and J by 6 bases, with 11 bases between them. Germline V CDR1 and CDR2: LGHDT, YNNKEL (reference sequence). The CDR3 consists of 14 residues. TCRdb redid the calling of the RT-PCR reads with MiXCR, one entry per CDR3 protein. Of around 530,000 distinct CDR3 sequences listed, 10% to 15% are singletons. General observations from the study: It was suggested by the authors that few new T cells are recruited by each seasonal influenza vaccination.

With regard to this clonotype: As yet, its antigen is unknown.

The source of this sequence is a man over 45 who received an inactivated influenza vaccine. Source: PBMCs from blood, taken on the day of vaccination. The rearrangement links TRBV3-1 to TRBJ2-3; D is ambiguous. The CDR3 nucleotides are TGTGCCAGCAGCCAAGGGGCAGTAGGTGATACGCAGTATTTT. Protein sequence: CASSQGAVGDTQYF.